This TCR beta chain originates from a study of blood T cell repertoires in COVID-19 (dated by TCRdb to about 2020). Context from the whole study: Samples from collaborators originated in the United States, Italy and Spain and spanned both the acute and convalescent phases of COVID-19. The prospective study material was composed of cDNA or gDNA derived from T cells, B-cell-depleted T cells, or PBMCs. Subjects who had been exposed to COVID-19, were actively infected with it, or had recovered from it provided the deeply sampled blood TCRbeta repertoires that made up the dataset. A freely available public database, intended as a resource for researchers studying the immune response to SARS-CoV-2, is where the repertoires were released. Samples came from the ongoing ImmuneRACE study (first 160 participants) plus 1,254 subjects from 6 global collaborators. Nearly every sample came with metadata listing a de-identified subject ID, COVID-19 status, age in years and sex. Where HLA class I and class II types were available, the types were taken from metadata supplied by the sample provider, not from assay-based typing.

TCRbeta CDR3 regions were amplified from genomic DNA by means of the immunoSEQ Assay, a bias-controlled multiplex PCR. The authors' analysis ran thus. The number of nucleated cells in each sample was estimated from the amplification of reference gene primers within the assay. To quantify the absolute abundance of each unique TCRbeta CDR3 rearrangement, sequence reads were collapsed and filtered. For each sample, productive Simpson clonality was calculated as the square root of Simpson's diversity index across productive rearrangements. The immuneACCESS repertoire file appears here via TCRdb, limited to in-frame rearrangements. These files lack a portion of the clones; in checked studies, under half of the deficit traces to unresolved V genes, and the cause of the others is not known. V and J calls and clone size come straight from that table; D and trimming were deduced from the DNA. The sample profile shows 70,000 to 85,000 clones; around 81% of them were found once. The ten largest clones represent about 9% of the sample.

Overall results and qualifications from the work: Clinical and demographic metadata were provided uncurated, with the amount varying by source and participant.

With regard to this clone: Which antigen it targets is not known. Base qualities are not at hand, and no much larger clone is one base apart.

The CDR3 spans 20 residues, from the cysteine through the phenylalanine. The DNA shown is the 60-base CDR3, in frame from base 1. CDR1 and CDR2, looked up from the germline V gene (reference sequence), are LGHDT and YNNKEL. The V end loses 4 bases and the J end loses 0 bases, and a stretch of 24 bases separates them. Each collaborating institution followed its own protocols to collect whole blood in K2EDTA tubes. For TCRbeta analysis, collaborator samples were shipped as frozen whole blood, as isolated PBMCs, or as DNA extracted from either sample type. Material: peripheral blood. This TCR was recovered from a human donor in a cohort sampled during active COVID-19. This chain joins TRBV3-1 (or the pseudogene TRBV3-2) to TRBJ1-4; 6 matching bases give a weak D call of TRBD1. Read as DNA, the sequence is TGTGCCAGCAGCCGAAAAGCCCCCACGACAGGCCATGCAACTAATGAAAAACTGTTTTTT. Its amino acids are CASSRKAPTTGHATNEKLFF.